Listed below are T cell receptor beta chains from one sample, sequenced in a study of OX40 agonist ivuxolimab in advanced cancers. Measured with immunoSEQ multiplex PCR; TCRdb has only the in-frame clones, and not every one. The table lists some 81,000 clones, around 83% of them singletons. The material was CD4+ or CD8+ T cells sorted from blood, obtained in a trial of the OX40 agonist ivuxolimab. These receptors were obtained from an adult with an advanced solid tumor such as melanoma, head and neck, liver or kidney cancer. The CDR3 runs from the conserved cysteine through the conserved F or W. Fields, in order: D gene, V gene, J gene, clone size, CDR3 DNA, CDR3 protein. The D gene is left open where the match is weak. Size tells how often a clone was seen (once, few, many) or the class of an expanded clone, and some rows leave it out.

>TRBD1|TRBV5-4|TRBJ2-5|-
TGTGCCATCCAGGACAGGGGGAACCAAGAGACCCAGTACTTC
CAIQDRGNQETQYF
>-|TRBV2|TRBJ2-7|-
TGTGCCAGTAGCGCTGGAGGGATCTCCTACGAGCAGTACTTC
CASSAGGISYEQYF
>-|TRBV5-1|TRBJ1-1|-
TGCGCCAGCAGCTTGGCAAGGCTGAACACTGAAGCTTTCTTT
CASSLARLNTEAFF
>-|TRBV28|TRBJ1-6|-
TGTGCCAGCAGTTCGGGCCTGCGCTCCTATAATTCACCCCTCCACTTT
CASSSGLRSYNSPLHF
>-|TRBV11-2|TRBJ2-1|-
TGTGCCAGCAGCTTCCTGTCTAGTGACTATGAGCAGTTCTTC
CASSFLSSDYEQFF
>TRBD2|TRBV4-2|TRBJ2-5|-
TGTGCCAGCAGCCAAGAGGGGGGGAGGGATAGGGAGACCCAGTACTTC
CASSQEGGRDRETQYF
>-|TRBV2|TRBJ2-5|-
TGTGCCAGCAGTACAAGAGGGGAGACCCAGTACTTC
CASSTRGETQYF
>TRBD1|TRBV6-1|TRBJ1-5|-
TGTGCCAGCAGTCCTGGGACAGGCTTATATCAGCCCCAGCATTTT
CASSPGTGLYQPQHF
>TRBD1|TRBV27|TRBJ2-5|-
TGTGCCAGCAGTAGGGACAGGAAAGAGACCCAGTACTTC
CASSRDRKETQYF
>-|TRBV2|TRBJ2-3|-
TGTGCCTCCGAGGCGGGGCCCGGCACAGATACGCAGTATTTT
CASEAGPGTDTQYF
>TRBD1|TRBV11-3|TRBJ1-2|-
TGTGCCAGCAGCCCCCGGGACAGGTTAACCCTTTTGGTCGGCTACACCTTC
CASSPRDRLTLLVGYTF
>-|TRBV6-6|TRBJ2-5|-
TGTGCCAGCACCCCGTGGGATCGGGGAGAGACCCAGTACTTC
CASTPWDRGETQYF
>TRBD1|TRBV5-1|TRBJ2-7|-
TGCGCCAGCAGCCTGGGGGGACAGGGGACTATGGCCTACGAGCAGTACTTC
CASSLGGQGTMAYEQYF
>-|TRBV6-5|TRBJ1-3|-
TGTGCCAGCAGTTACTCGATGCAGTTCTCTGGAAACACCATATATTTT
CASSYSMQFSGNTIYF
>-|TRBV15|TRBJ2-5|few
TGTGCCACCAGCAGAGATGGAGGAGCTCAAGAGACCCAGTACTTC
CATSRDGGAQETQYF
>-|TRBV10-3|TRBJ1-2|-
TGTGCCACCTGGCGGGACGGCGTCTATGGCTACACCTTC
CATWRDGVYGYTF
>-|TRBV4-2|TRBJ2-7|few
TGTGCCAGCAGCCAAGGTTACGACTACGAGCAGTACTTC
CASSQGYDYEQYF
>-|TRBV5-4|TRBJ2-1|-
TGTGCCAGCAGCTTGAGGGGAGGAAACAATGAGCAGTTCTTC
CASSLRGGNNEQFF
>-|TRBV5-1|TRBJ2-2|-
TGCGCCAGCAGCCCGGCGGGGGCCAATGCAAACACCGGGGAGCTGTTTTTT
CASSPAGANANTGELFF
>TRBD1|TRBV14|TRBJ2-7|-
TGTGCCAGCAGCCATGGACAGGGAAGGCGGAGCGAGCAGTACTTC
CASSHGQGRRSEQYF
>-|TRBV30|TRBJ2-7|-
TGTGCCTGGAGTGTAGCCAGGGGGGTCTACGAGCAGTACTTC
CAWSVARGVYEQYF
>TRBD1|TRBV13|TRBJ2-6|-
TGTGCCAGCAGCCTAAGATGGGGACAGATCGACTCTGGGGCCAACGTCCTGACTTTC
CASSLRWGQIDSGANVLTF
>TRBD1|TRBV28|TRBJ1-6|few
TGTGCCAGCATTTATACAGGGGGTAATTCACCCCTCCACTTT
CASIYTGGNSPLHF
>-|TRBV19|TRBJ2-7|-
TGTGCCAGTAGTAGACCCAACGCGCTTTTC
CASSRPNALF
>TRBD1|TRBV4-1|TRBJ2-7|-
TGCGCCAGCAGCCAAACAGGGGCACTACCTTACGAGCAGTACTTC
CASSQTGALPYEQYF
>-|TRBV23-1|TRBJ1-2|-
TGCGCCAGCAGTCAATCGGGCGGGTCCCGGGTTGGGTACACCTTC
CASSQSGGSRVGYTF
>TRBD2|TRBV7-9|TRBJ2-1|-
TGTGCCAGCAGCGAAGCCGGGACTAGCGGGAAGTACAATGAGCAGTTCTTC
CASSEAGTSGKYNEQFF
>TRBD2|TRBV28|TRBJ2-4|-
TGTGCCAGCAGTTTAGCGGGAGGGCCCAACATTCAGTACTTC
CASSLAGGPNIQYF
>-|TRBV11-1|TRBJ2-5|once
TGTGCCAGCAGCTTAGGGGGGATGGAGACCCAGTACTTC
CASSLGGMETQYF
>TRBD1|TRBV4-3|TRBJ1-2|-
TGCGCCAGCAGCCAACCAACCGACAGGGGGCGCATCTATGGCTACACCTTC
CASSQPTDRGRIYGYTF
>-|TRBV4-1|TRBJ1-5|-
TGCGCCAGCAGCCAAGACCAGGGACCCAATCAGCCCCAGCATTTT
CASSQDQGPNQPQHF
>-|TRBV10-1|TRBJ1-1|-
TGCGCCAGCAAGGGGCTGAACACTGAAGCTTTCTTT
CASKGLNTEAFF
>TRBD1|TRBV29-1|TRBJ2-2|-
TGCAGCGCCTCGGACAGGACGAACACCGGGGAGCTGTTTTTT
CSASDRTNTGELFF
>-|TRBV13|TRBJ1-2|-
TGTGCCAGCACGCCCAGGATGGTCAACTATGGCTACACCTTC
CASTPRMVNYGYTF
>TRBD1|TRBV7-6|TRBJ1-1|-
TGTGCCAGCAGCACGATGACAGGGCGAACTGAAGCTTTCTTT
CASSTMTGRTEAFF
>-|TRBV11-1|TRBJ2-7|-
TGTGCCAGCAGCACCCTCGGAGAGGGGAGGTCCTACGAGCAGTACTTC
CASSTLGEGRSYEQYF
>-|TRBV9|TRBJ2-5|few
TGTGCCAGCAGCACCCGGAGATCCGCCAAAGAGACCCAGTACTTC
CASSTRRSAKETQYF
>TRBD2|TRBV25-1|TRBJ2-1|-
TGTGCCAGCAGGGCTAGCGGGGGCAATGAGCAGTTCTTC
CASRASGGNEQFF
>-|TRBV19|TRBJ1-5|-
TGTGCCAGTAAGGACGAGGGGTCCGGGTATAGCAATCAGCCCCAGCATTTT
CASKDEGSGYSNQPQHF
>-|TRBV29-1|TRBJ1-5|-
TGCAGCGTCATGATGGGTACGGGAATGAGTGGAAATCAGCCCCAGCATTTT
CSVMMGTGMSGNQPQHF
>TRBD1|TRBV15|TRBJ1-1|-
TGTGCCACCAGCCCCCGGGGACAGGGGGGGAACACTGAAGCTTTCTTT
CATSPRGQGGNTEAFF
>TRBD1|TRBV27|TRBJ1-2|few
TGTGCCAGCAGTTTAACCGGGACAGGCGCGATCTATGGCTACACCTTC
CASSLTGTGAIYGYTF
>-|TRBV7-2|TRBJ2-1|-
TGTGCCAGCAGCTTAAGAAACAATGAGCAGTTCTTC
CASSLRNNEQFF
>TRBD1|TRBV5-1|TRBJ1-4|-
TGCGCCAGCAGCATGGACAGGGGTAGGGAAAAACTGTTTTTT
CASSMDRGREKLFF
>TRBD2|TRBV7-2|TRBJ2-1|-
TGTGCCAGCAGCTTAGTCGCCCTAGCGGGGGTCGGCAATGAGCAGTTCTTC
CASSLVALAGVGNEQFF
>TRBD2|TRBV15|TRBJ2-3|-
TGTGCCACCAGCCCTGGGACTAGCGGGACTGATACGCAGTATTTT
CATSPGTSGTDTQYF